The 31 T cell receptor beta chains listed next were all sequenced from one sample in a study of control samples from healthy donors and cancer patients. Profiled with immunoSEQ multiplex PCR; TCRdb holds only in-frame clones, not every one. The data show about 150,000 clones, roughly 94% seen once. Sequences were obtained from blood. The receptor source for this set is a man between 35 and 55 years old in good health.

This clone was observed once. The chain joins TRBV5-4 to TRBJ1-6; D might be TRBD1 (6 bases). The CDR3 loop spans 15 amino acids. CDR1 SGHNT and CDR2 YYREEE come from the germline V gene (reference sequence). Deletions cut 1 base from V and 2 bases from J, with 7 bases between. CDR3 bases: TGTGCCAGCAGCTTGAAGGGGGCCTATAATTCACCCCTCCACTTT. Its translation is CASSLKGAYNSPLHF.

The V gene is TRBV10-3, the J gene TRBJ2-7, with 8 bases fitting TRBD2. Trimming at V came to 4 bases and at J to 3 bases, leaving 2 bases not matched to a gene. CDR3 length: 13 residues. Germline CDR1 and CDR2: ENHRY and SYGVKD. The CDR3 loop is CAISATSDYEQYF. CDR3 nucleotides: TGTGCCATCAGTGCGACTAGCGACTACGAGCAGTACTTC.

The CDR3 coding sequence is TGTGCCAGCAGTCTGTCGGGTAAGCTCGGCGGCAATCAGCCCCAGCATTTT. Its translation is CASSLSGKLGGNQPQHF. The chain employs TRBV28 and TRBJ1-5, with D uncertain. Germline CDR1 reads MDHEN; CDR2 reads SYDVKM. V dropped 5 bases and J dropped 2 bases, with 19 bases sitting between them. The CDR3 totals 17 residues.

The V and J genes are TRBV19 and TRBJ1-3; D remains unclear. The CDR3 loop spans 16 amino acids. The V end lost 1 base, the J end lost 5 bases, and 15 bases lay between the germline ends. Germline CDR1 is LNHDA and CDR2 is SQIVND (reference sequence). In DNA form, the CDR3 reads TGTGCCAGTAGTATAGCCCATAACGGCGGCCGAAACACCATATATTTT. This sequence encodes CASSIAHNGGRNTIYF. The whole variable domain, remainder taken from reference TRBV19 and TRBJ1-3, is DGGITQSPKYLFRKEGQNVTLSCEQNLNHDAMYWYRQDPGQGLRLIYYSQIVNDFQKGDIAEGYSVSREKKESFPLTVTSAQKNPTAFYLCASSIAHNGGRNTIYFGEGSWLTVV.

This clone was observed a single time. The chain has TRBV5-1 and TRBJ2-1; D is perhaps TRBD1 or TRBD2 (6 bases each). Germline V CDR1 and CDR2: SGHRS, YFSETQ. The CDR3 runs 15 residues. With 0 bases removed from V and 2 bases from J, the gap between germline ends came to 9 bases. CDR3 sequence (DNA): TGCGCCAGCAGCTTGGAGGGGGGCACCTACAATGAGCAGTTCTTC. This gives the protein CASSLEGGTYNEQFF.

Here the CDR3 reads CASSLRGGVADTQYF. Here the CDR3 DNA reads TGTGCCAGCAGCTTAAGGGGGGGCGTTGCAGATACGCAGTATTTT. The J gene is TRBJ2-3, the V gene TRBV11-2, with D tentatively TRBD2 (7 bases). The CDR3 runs 15 residues. V lost 2 bases and J lost 4, with 13 bases in between. Germline V gives CDR1 SGHAT, CDR2 FQNNGV.

The V and J genes are TRBV30 and TRBJ2-5; D ambiguous. Germline CDR1 is GTSNPN and CDR2 is SVGIG (reference sequence). The CDR3 consists of 11 residues. V shed 4 bases and J shed 5 bases, with 8 bases lying between them. The CDR3 DNA sequence: TGTGCCTGGAAGCAGGCGGAGACCCAGTACTTC. This sequence encodes CAWKQAETQYF.

The gene calls are TRBV4-3 and TRBJ1-1, with 9 positions matching TRBD1. The CDR3 loop spans 17 amino acids. Germline V CDR1 and CDR2: LGHNA, YSLEER. With 4 bases clipped from V and 0 bases from J, the junction kept 9 bases outside the gene matches. In DNA, the CDR3 is TGCGCCAGCAGCCGACAGGACAGGGGACTCATGAACACTGAAGCTTTCTTT. It translates to CASSRQDRGLMNTEAFF.

CDR3 bases: TGTGCCAGCAGCTTCAGGACAGGGGGAGTAGCGAGCAATCAGCCCCAGCATTTT. It is translated as CASSFRTGGVASNQPQHF. The gene calls are TRBV7-8 and TRBJ1-5; 10 bases agree with TRBD1. After removal of 3 bases from V and 1 base from J, the junction contained 9 bases not matched to a gene. The CDR3 loop spans 18 amino acids. Germline V gives CDR1 SGHVS, CDR2 FQNEAQ.

The chain carries TRBV20-1 and TRBJ2-1, with no clear D. There are 10 residues in the CDR3. CDR1 is DFQATT and CDR2 is SNEGSKA in the germline V gene (reference sequence). Trimming shortened V by 3 bases and J by 7 bases, and 4 bases separated the two germline ends. The CDR3 sequence is CSASSNEQFF. DNA of the CDR3: TGCAGTGCTAGTTCTAATGAGCAGTTCTTC.

The chain is built from TRBV7-3 and TRBJ1-1; perhaps TRBD1 as D (5 bases). Germline CDR1 is SGHTA and CDR2 is FQGTGA. There are 13 residues in the CDR3. The germline V and J ends were trimmed by 0 bases and 4 bases, with 6 bases remaining between them. In nucleotides, the CDR3 is TGTGCCAGCAGCTTAACGACAGTCACTGAAGCTTTCTTT. It encodes CASSLTTVTEAFF.

The genes are TRBV7-6 and TRBJ2-2; 9 positions agree with TRBD1. The CDR3 sequence is 16 residues long. V lost 4 bases, J lost 5 bases, and 8 bases stayed unmatched. CDR1 is SGHVS and CDR2 is FNYEAQ in the germline V gene. The CDR3 sequence: CASSYGQGRRTGELFF. The CDR3, as DNA: TGTGCCAGCAGCTACGGACAGGGGCGACGGACCGGGGAGCTGTTTTTT. Full variable domain (rest looked up from reference TRBV7-6 and TRBJ2-2): GAGVSQSPRYKVTKRGQDVALRCDPISGHVSLYWYRQALGQGPEFLTYFNYEAQQDKSGLPNDRFSAERPEGSISTLTIQRTEQRDSAMYRCASSYGQGRRTGELFFGEGSRLTVL.

V is TRBV5-4 and J is TRBJ1-4; D is ambiguous. The CDR3 contains 14 residues. Per the germline V gene, CDR1 is SGHNT and CDR2 is YYREEE (reference sequence). V was trimmed by 2 bases and J by 4 bases, leaving 9 bases between them. The CDR3 DNA reads as TGTGCCAGCAGCTTAGGAGGGAATAATGAAAAACTGTTTTTT. This sequence encodes CASSLGGNNEKLFF.

The chain recombines TRBV30 with TRBJ1-2, with D possibly TRBD1 on 5 matching bases. The germline CDR1 and CDR2 sequences are GTSNPN and SVGIG (reference sequence). Trimming cost V 3 bases and J 8 bases, with 25 bases left between them. The length of the CDR3 is 16 residues. The CDR3 sequence: CAWSKYWTSSEEGYTF. For the CDR3, the DNA is TGTGCCTGGAGCAAATATTGGACAAGCTCGGAGGAAGGCTACACCTTC.

V gene TRBV28 combines with J gene TRBJ1-6; D ambiguous. Germline V gives CDR1 MDHEN, CDR2 SYDVKM. This CDR3 is 12 amino acids long. V dropped 5 bases and J dropped 8 bases, with 7 bases sitting between them. The CDR3 spells CASSEVDSPLHF. The CDR3 DNA is TGTGCCAGCAGTGAGGTAGATTCACCCCTCCACTTT.

The CDR3 DNA reads TGTGCCACCAGCTCCCAACTAGCGGAGGGAGATACGCAGTATTTT. Translated: CATSSQLAEGDTQYF. This chain joins TRBV15 and TRBJ2-3; 8 nucleotides align to TRBD2. V shed 5 bases, J shed 5 bases, and the junction held 9 bases outside the gene matches. The length of the CDR3 is 15 residues. In germline, CDR1 is LNHNV, CDR2 YYDKDF (reference sequence).

The chain couples TRBV27 to TRBJ1-3; D gene ambiguous. The germline V gene encodes CDR1 MNHEY and CDR2 SMNVEV (reference sequence). Trimming pared 4 bases from V and 4 bases from J, leaving 14 bases between. The length of the CDR3 is 15 residues. The CDR3 loop reads CASSYSAALGNTIYF. CDR3 nucleotide sequence: TGTGCCAGCAGTTATTCGGCGGCGTTAGGAAACACCATATATTTT.

This clone showed up just once. The rearrangement joins TRBV4-1 to TRBJ1-6, with D unclear. Trimming stripped 0 bases from V and 6 bases from J, with 9 bases between. The CDR3 sequence is 15 residues long. Germline values: CDR1 MGHRA, CDR2 YSYEKL. The DNA of the CDR3 is TGCGCCAGCAGCCAAGAAGGTTTAGGTAATTCACCCCTCCACTTT. This sequence encodes CASSQEGLGNSPLHF.

The chain has TRBV6-2 or TRBV6-3 and TRBJ2-7; D is unclear. The CDR3 totals 14 residues. Germline lookup yields CDR1 MNHEY and CDR2 SVGEGT. The germline V and J ends were trimmed by 3 bases and 0 bases, with 9 bases remaining between them. CDR3 in amino acids: CASSYESSSYEQYF. The CDR3 coding sequence is TGTGCCAGCAGTTATGAGTCAAGCTCCTACGAGCAGTACTTC.

The count of this clone is one. The rearrangement links TRBV5-1 to TRBJ2-2; D may be TRBD1 (5 bases). Trimming removed 5 bases from V and 7 bases from J, with 15 bases in between. From germline, CDR1 is SGHRS and CDR2 YFSETQ. The CDR3 is made up of 14 amino acids. Here the CDR3 DNA reads TGCGCCAGCAGTCCAGGACATAGGGACGGGGAGCTGTTTTTT. The encoded protein is CASSPGHRDGELFF.

The V and J genes are TRBV3-1 (or the pseudogene TRBV3-2) and TRBJ2-3; tentatively, D is TRBD2 (7 bases). The germline gives CDR1 LGHDT, CDR2 YNNKEL (reference sequence). This CDR3 has 16 residues. Between the trimmed V and J ends, which lost 4 bases and 0 bases, there was a span of 14 bases. CDR3 residues: CASSLSWGGSTDTQYF. The CDR3 DNA follows: TGTGCCAGCAGCCTTTCCTGGGGGGGCAGCACAGATACGCAGTATTTT.

This chain joins TRBV24-1 and TRBJ1-3, with 11 bases aligning to TRBD1. This CDR3 has 18 residues. V lost 8 bases to trimming and J lost 7 bases; unmatched junction nucleotides: 18. Per germline, CDR1 KGHDR and CDR2 SFDVKD. The CDR3 loop reads CATTLKGVRDRGSNTIYF. The CDR3 DNA reads TGTGCCACCACGTTAAAGGGAGTTCGGGACAGGGGGTCGAACACCATATATTTT.

This chain joins TRBV7-9 and TRBJ1-5, with TRBD1 as a possible D gene (6 bases). The V gene lost 4 bases and the J gene lost 0 bases, with 13 bases spanning the gap. Looked up from germline, CDR1 is SEHNR and CDR2 is FQNEAQ (reference sequence). CDR3 size: 16 residues. The CDR3 bases are TGTGCCAGCAGCTCCGACGGGACACATAGCAATCAGCCCCAGCATTTT. The encoded protein is CASSSDGTHSNQPQHF.

This clone was recorded once. The chain has TRBV19 and TRBJ1-2; D remains ambiguous. Germline V lookup: CDR1 LNHDA, CDR2 SQIVND (reference sequence). V lost 2 bases to trimming and J lost 0 bases, with 4 bases between them. This CDR3 spans 13 amino acids. For the CDR3, the DNA is TGTGCCAGTAGTATATCGGCTAACTATGGCTACACCTTC. This translates into CASSISANYGYTF. The full variable domain, completed using reference TRBV19 and TRBJ1-2, is DGGITQSPKYLFRKEGQNVTLSCEQNLNHDAMYWYRQDPGQGLRLIYYSQIVNDFQKGDIAEGYSVSREKKESFPLTVTSAQKNPTAFYLCASSISANYGYTFGSGTRLTVV.

V usage is TRBV5-1 and J usage is TRBJ1-4; D not resolved. Germline assignment: CDR1 SGHRS and CDR2 YFSETQ. The V gene lost 3 bases and the J gene lost 0 bases, with 9 bases spanning the gap. The CDR3 runs 15 residues. CDR3 residues: CASSSRESTNEKLFF. As DNA, the CDR3 is TGCGCCAGCAGCTCACGGGAGTCAACTAATGAAAAACTGTTTTTT. The whole variable domain, remainder taken from reference TRBV5-1 and TRBJ1-4, is KAGVTQTPRYLIKTRGQQVTLSCSPISGHRSVSWYQQTPGQGLQFLFEYFSETQRNKGNFPGRFSGRQFSNSRSEMNVSTLELGDSALYLCASSSRESTNEKLFFGSGTQLSVL.

This clone came up once. The rearrangement uses TRBV28 and TRBJ1-2; 8 bases map to TRBD1. This CDR3 is built from 14 residues. The J segment lost 8 bases and the V segment lost 2 bases, leaving 7 bases of the junction unmatched. CDR1 is MDHEN, CDR2 SYDVKM, per germline. The CDR3: CASSLAGGVRGYTF. The CDR3 DNA is TGTGCCAGCAGTTTAGCAGGGGGCGTAAGGGGCTACACCTTC.

This sequence joins TRBV6-1 and TRBJ1-3, with TRBD1 as a possible D gene (5 bases). CDR1 and CDR2 from the germline V gene are MNHNS and SASEGT. This CDR3 is built from 15 residues. Trimming removed 2 bases from V and 4 bases from J, with 12 bases in between. CDR3 sequence reads: CASSEYPGLGNTIYF. The CDR3 nucleotides read TGTGCCAGCAGTGAATACCCAGGGCTCGGAAACACCATATATTTT.

The chain uses TRBV19 and TRBJ2-2, with D perhaps being TRBD1 or TRBD2 (5 bases each). The V end was cut by 3 bases, the J end by 8 bases, with 13 bases between. Germline V gene data show CDR1 as LNHDA and CDR2 as SQIVND (reference sequence). The CDR3 consists of 14 residues. The CDR3 region is CASSILGGSGELFF. CDR3 in DNA: TGTGCCAGTAGTATTCTTGGGGGATCTGGGGAGCTGTTTTTT.

The chain recombines TRBV5-6 with TRBJ1-2; D gene unclear. This CDR3 contains 15 residues. Germline CDR1 reads SGHDT; CDR2 reads YYEEEE. Trimming cost V 1 base and J 0 bases, with 10 bases left between them. The CDR3 reads CASSLSGGTNYGYTF. The CDR3 coding sequence is TGTGCCAGCAGCTTGTCGGGCGGAACTAACTATGGCTACACCTTC.

The chain employs TRBV5-1 and TRBJ2-1; 13 nucleotides align to TRBD2. This CDR3 contains 14 residues. Germline V gene sequence: CDR1 SGHRS, CDR2 YFSETQ. J was trimmed by 10 bases and V by 4 bases; bases with no gene match: 5. For the CDR3, the DNA is TGCGCCAGCAGCCTGGGACTAGCGGGACTCGAGCAGTTCTTC. It specifies CASSLGLAGLEQFF.

This rearrangement joins TRBV6-5 to TRBJ2-1; 12 bases fit TRBD1. This CDR3 spans 16 amino acids. Germline lookup yields CDR1 MNHEY and CDR2 SVGAGI. The ends lost 0 bases at V and 9 bases at J; junction bases unmatched: 6. CDR3 sequence: CASSYSPGQGAAEQFF. CDR3 nucleotides: TGTGCCAGCAGTTACTCGCCGGGACAGGGGGCGGCTGAGCAGTTCTTC.